These 28 T cell receptor beta chains share one sample of origin, sequenced in a study of CD8 T cells in Susac syndrome. RNA was extracted with the RNeasy kit, and a quantity of roughly 0.5 to 1 ug was reverse transcribed using random hexamers. TCRdb processed the immunoSEQ multiplex PCR reads anew with MiXCR; each CDR3 protein has one entry. The data contain around 270,000 distinct CDR3 sequences, 85% of them singletons. The sequenced sample consisted of CD8+ T cells from PBMCs. These receptors were collected from a human donor with multiple sclerosis.

This chain uses TRBV28 with TRBJ1-3; a possible D gene is TRBD1 (5 bases). Looked up from germline, CDR1 is MDHEN and CDR2 is SYDVKM. The CDR3 is made up of 14 amino acids. V shed 4 bases and J shed 4 bases, with 11 bases lying between them. For the CDR3, the DNA is TGTGCCAGCAGTTCCAGGGAGACGGGAAACACCATATATTTT. Its protein product is CASSSRETGNTIYF. The whole variable domain, filled in from reference TRBV28 and TRBJ1-3, reads DVKVTQSSRYLVKRTGEKVFLECVQDMDHENMFWYRQDPGLGLRLIYFSYDVKMKEKGDIPEGYSVSREKKERFSLILESASTNQTSMYLCASSSRETGNTIYFGEGSWLTVV.

CDR3 residues: CSAGSIASSLSTDTQYF. In DNA form, the CDR3 reads TGCAGTGCAGGGTCGATAGCTAGCTCCCTGAGCACAGATACGCAGTATTTT. The genes are TRBV20-1 and TRBJ2-3; D is possibly TRBD2 (5 bases). The CDR3 sequence is 17 residues long. Germline values: CDR1 DFQATT, CDR2 SNEGSKA (reference sequence). V gave up 6 bases and J gave up 0 bases, with 22 bases separating them.

This clonotype is a singleton in its sample. This rearrangement joins TRBV15 to TRBJ2-1; 9 bases line up with TRBD2. Germline assignment: CDR1 LNHNV and CDR2 YYDKDF (reference sequence). With V trimmed by 0 bases and J by 3 bases, 15 bases remained unmatched. The CDR3 contains 20 residues. This CDR3 reads CATSRDGNWREGRVYNEQFF. CDR3 bases: TGTGCCACCAGCAGAGATGGGAACTGGCGGGAGGGCCGGGTCTACAATGAGCAGTTCTTC.

This clonotype was found a few times. The rearrangement uses TRBV24-1 and TRBJ1-5; TRBD1 agrees at 8 bases. CDR3 length equals 14 residues. Germline V gene lookup returns CDR1 KGHDR and CDR2 SFDVKD. V lost 2 bases and J lost 6; bases outside the gene matches: 2. CDR3 bases: TGTGCCACCAGTGATTACAGGGGGGGTCAGCCCCAGCATTTT. It codes for CATSDYRGGQPQHF.

The chain is built from TRBV5-4 and TRBJ2-2, with D tentatively TRBD2 (6 bases). The germline CDR1 and CDR2 sequences are SGHNT and YYREEE (reference sequence). CDR3 size: 16 residues. The V end lost 5 bases, the J end lost 6 bases, and 20 bases lay between the germline ends. The CDR3 sequence: CASRPSGREGAGELFF. CDR3 sequence (DNA): TGTGCCAGCAGGCCAAGCGGGCGAGAAGGAGCCGGGGAGCTGTTTTTT.

The chain couples TRBV11-2 to TRBJ2-5, with D perhaps assigned TRBD1 or TRBD2 (5 bases each). Trimming took off 2 bases at V and 4 bases at J, with 11 bases between the two ends. Germline V CDR1 and CDR2: SGHAT, FQNNGV. The CDR3 length is 14 residues. The CDR3 reads CASSLSRAGETQYF. The CDR3, as DNA: TGTGCCAGCAGCTTAAGCAGGGCGGGAGAGACCCAGTACTTC.

This chain joins TRBV29-1 and TRBJ2-1; 7 nucleotides line up with TRBD2. Per the germline V gene, CDR1 is SQVTM and CDR2 is ANQGSEA. V dropped 4 bases and J dropped 4; count of bases not matched to a gene: 10. The CDR3 totals 15 residues. This CDR3 reads CSVGGTSANYNEQFF. The CDR3 DNA reads as TGCAGCGTTGGAGGCACTAGCGCGAATTACAATGAGCAGTTCTTC.

In this sample, this clonotype turned up once. The V gene is TRBV28, the J gene TRBJ1-3; D might be TRBD1 (5 bases). CDR1 and CDR2 from the germline V gene are MDHEN and SYDVKM. Trimming stripped 7 bases from V and 0 bases from J, with 13 bases between. CDR3 size: 15 residues. CDR3: CASTVGTNSGNTIYF. DNA of the CDR3: TGTGCCAGCACCGTCGGGACTAACTCTGGAAACACCATATATTTT.

This chain links TRBV18 with TRBJ2-7; D perhaps matches TRBD1 (5 bases). This CDR3 is 16 amino acids long. The ends were cut back, 2 bases at V and 0 bases at J, with 14 bases in the middle. CDR1 KGHSH and CDR2 LQKENI come from the germline V gene. The CDR3 bases are TGTGCCAGCTCACCAACCTATGGGGCTAGCTCCTACGAGCAGTACTTC. Residues: CASSPTYGASSYEQYF. The full variable domain, completed using reference TRBV18 and TRBJ2-7, is NAGVMQNPRHLVRRRGQEARLRCSPMKGHSHVYWYRQLPEEGLKFMVYLQKENIIDESGMPKERFSAEFPKEGPSILRIQQVVRGDSAAYFCASSPTYGASSYEQYFGPGTRLTVT.

J is TRBJ2-5 and V is TRBV6-5, with a tentative D call TRBD1 (6 bases). V was trimmed by 8 bases and J by 5 bases, leaving 21 bases between them. This CDR3 contains 15 residues. CDR1 is MNHEY and CDR2 is SVGAGI in the germline V gene. The CDR3 region is CASATQGEYGETQYF. In DNA form, the CDR3 reads TGTGCCAGCGCAACACAGGGCGAGTATGGGGAGACCCAGTACTTC.

The CDR3 region is CASSSLLGGRAEYEQYF. DNA of the CDR3: TGTGCCAGCAGTTCCCTCCTAGGCGGGAGGGCCGAATACGAGCAGTACTTC. The rearrangement uses TRBV6-5 and TRBJ2-7; 9 bases map to TRBD2. J lost 4 bases, V lost 4 bases, and 14 bases had no gene match. Germline V CDR1 and CDR2: MNHEY, SVGAGI. The CDR3 length is 17 residues.

The V and J genes are TRBV5-1 and TRBJ2-7; D possibly uses TRBD1 or TRBD2 (5 bases each). This CDR3 region has 15 residues. V was shortened by 1 base and J by 0 bases, with 11 bases between the two germline ends. Germline-derived CDR1 and CDR2 are SGHRS and YFSETQ. The CDR3 sequence is CASSLWSGSSYEQYF. Here the CDR3 DNA reads TGCGCCAGCAGCTTGTGGTCAGGGAGCTCCTACGAGCAGTACTTC.

The chain recombines TRBV4-3 with TRBJ2-7; 11 bases map to TRBD2. The ends lost 0 bases at V and 4 bases at J; junction bases unmatched: 5. CDR3 length equals 16 residues. In germline, CDR1 is LGHNA, CDR2 YSLEER. The CDR3 nucleotides read TGCGCCAGCAGCCAAGATCTGGGACTAGCGGAATACGAGCAGTACTTC. Protein: CASSQDLGLAEYEQYF.

The V call is TRBV5-6, the J call TRBJ2-2, with D uncertain. Germline-derived CDR1 and CDR2 are SGHDT and YYEEEE. The V end was cut by 0 bases, the J end by 6 bases, with 6 bases between. This CDR3 contains 13 residues. This CDR3 reads CASSLVRAGELFF. The CDR3 DNA reads as TGTGCCAGCAGCTTGGTGAGAGCCGGGGAGCTGTTTTTT.

This clonotype turned up a few times. V and J are TRBV6-1 and TRBJ2-3; D tentatively reads TRBD1 or TRBD2 (5 bases each). V lost 7 bases to trimming and J lost 8 bases, with 25 bases between them. CDR1 is MNHNS, CDR2 SASEGT, per germline. The length of the CDR3 is 16 residues. In DNA form, the CDR3 reads TGTGCCAGCAAGCCCCGGGGCGCGGCCTACATTTTTACGCAGTATTTT. Residues: CASKPRGAAYIFTQYF.

The rearrangement uses TRBV29-1 and TRBJ2-1; the D gene is possibly TRBD1 (6 bases). The germline V and J ends were trimmed by 3 bases and 7 bases, with 16 bases remaining between them. Germline CDR1 is SQVTM and CDR2 is ANQGSEA. The CDR3 spans 14 residues. This CDR3 reads CSVDNSWGRNEQFF. For the CDR3, the DNA is TGCAGCGTTGATAACTCGTGGGGGCGAAATGAGCAGTTCTTC.

V and J are TRBV14 and TRBJ2-1; 9 bases agree with TRBD2. This CDR3 is 20 amino acids long. After removal of 0 bases from V and 0 bases from J, the junction contained 12 bases not matched to a gene. CDR1 and CDR2 (germline): SGHDN, FVKESK. CDR3 residues: CASSQEFRTSGSFSYNEQFF. The CDR3 DNA follows: TGTGCCAGCAGCCAAGAATTTCGCACTAGCGGGTCCTTCTCCTACAATGAGCAGTTCTTC.

This chain connects TRBV7-9 to TRBJ2-5, with a tentative D call TRBD1 (5 bases). V lost 4 bases, J lost 4 bases, and 13 bases lay in between. The CDR3 runs to 14 residues. The germline V gene has CDR1 SEHNR and CDR2 FQNEAQ (reference sequence). Here the CDR3 DNA reads TGTGCCAGCAGCTCAGACAGTTATAGAGAGACCCAGTACTTC. It is translated as CASSSDSYRETQYF.

This clonotype appeared a single time. The V and J genes are TRBV5-6 and TRBJ1-2, with 10 nucleotides matching TRBD1. Unmatched junction bases numbered 13, after V lost 0 bases and J lost 8 bases. This CDR3 is built from 17 residues. The germline V gene has CDR1 SGHDT and CDR2 YYEEEE. The CDR3: CASSLVGQGLGKMGYTF. As DNA, the CDR3 is TGTGCCAGCAGCTTGGTGGGACAGGGGCTCGGTAAAATGGGCTACACCTTC.

This sequence joins TRBV9 and TRBJ1-1; 10 bases agree with TRBD1. The V gene end was trimmed by 3 bases and the J gene end by 7 bases; junction bases not matched to a gene: 6. The CDR3 is 14 residues long. The germline gives CDR1 SGDLS, CDR2 YYNGEE. In DNA form, the CDR3 reads TGTGCCAGCAGCGCAGAGGGACAGGGGCGTGAAGCTTTCTTT. Translating it yields CASSAEGQGREAFF.

This rearrangement joins TRBV30 to TRBJ2-7; D may be TRBD1 (5 bases). This CDR3 has 13 residues. CDR1 and CDR2 (germline): GTSNPN, SVGIG (reference sequence). The ends were cut back, 2 bases at V and 3 bases at J, with 11 bases in the middle. The CDR3 nucleotides read TGTGCCTGGAGTCTGGAAAGGGGCTACGAGCAGTACTTC. Protein sequence: CAWSLERGYEQYF.

This chain uses TRBV7-9 with TRBJ2-3; 7 bases agree with TRBD1. Germline CDR1 SEHNR, CDR2 FQNEAQ (reference sequence). Unmatched junction bases numbered 7, after V lost 5 bases and J lost 2 bases. The CDR3 contains 15 residues. This CDR3 reads CASSPRDRLTDTQYF. For the CDR3, the DNA is TGTGCCAGCAGCCCCCGGGACAGACTCACAGATACGCAGTATTTT.

The CDR3 nucleotides are TGCAGCGTTGAACCGTGGCGGGAGGGGGTCAATGAGCAGTTCTTC. Translated: CSVEPWREGVNEQFF. The chain joins TRBV29-1 to TRBJ2-1; the match to TRBD2 covers 9 bases. Germline values: CDR1 SQVTM, CDR2 ANQGSEA. This CDR3 is 15 amino acids long. The trim removed 2 bases at V and 6 bases at J, leaving 8 bases unmatched.

The chain is built from TRBV4-3 and TRBJ2-7, with D tentatively TRBD1 or TRBD2 (5 bases each). Germline values: CDR1 LGHNA, CDR2 YSLEER. The V gene lost 1 base and the J gene lost 0 bases, with 10 bases spanning the gap. CDR3 size: 15 residues. CDR3 sequence reads: CASSQGARGSYEQYF. CDR3 coding DNA: TGCGCCAGCAGCCAAGGGGCGAGGGGCTCCTACGAGCAGTACTTC.

This chain uses TRBV20-1 with TRBJ2-1, with D possibly matching TRBD2 (6 bases). Deletions cut 0 bases from V and 3 bases from J, with 15 bases between. Germline CDR1 is DFQATT and CDR2 is SNEGSKA (reference sequence). This CDR3 has 16 residues. The CDR3 is CSARDPLRGVYNEQFF. The CDR3 DNA follows: TGCAGTGCTAGAGATCCCCTGCGGGGAGTCTACAATGAGCAGTTCTTC.

This CDR3 is CASGSAVNYGYTF. CDR3 in DNA: TGTGCCAGCGGTTCGGCAGTCAACTATGGCTACACCTTC. The V call is TRBV6-1, the J call TRBJ1-2; D not resolved. CDR1 and CDR2 from the germline V gene are MNHNS and SASEGT. V shed 8 bases and J shed 2 bases, with 12 bases lying between them. The CDR3 extends over 13 amino acids.

The chain uses TRBV4-1 and TRBJ2-1; TRBD2 matches 9 bases. The CDR3 is 15 residues long. Losses at the gene ends were 5 bases for V and 2 bases for J; bases not matched to a gene: 4. From germline, CDR1 is MGHRA and CDR2 YSYEKL. The CDR3 region is CASSFSGSTYNEQFF. The CDR3 DNA reads TGCGCCAGCAGCTTTAGCGGGAGTACCTACAATGAGCAGTTCTTC.

The chain combines TRBV6-2 or TRBV6-3 with TRBJ2-3; D is possibly TRBD1 (6 bases). Germline V gene data show CDR1 as MNHEY and CDR2 as SVGEGT. The CDR3 consists of 16 residues. The V end lost 6 bases, the J end lost 0 bases, and 16 bases lay between the germline ends. In DNA form, the CDR3 reads TGTGCCAGCAGGCCCCTTAGGGGGATTAGCACAGATACGCAGTATTTT. It encodes CASRPLRGISTDTQYF.